These T cell receptor beta chains were read from a single sample in a study of cytomegalovirus exposure and HLA in healthy donors. Repertoires were generated with immunoSEQ multiplex PCR, while TCRdb's copy carries only in-frame clones and drops some. Among tens of thousands of clones, about 80% were seen once, and the ten largest hold about 7.9%. Sequencing was carried out using PBMCs. These receptors were taken from a man aged 25 to 45 in good health and CMV-seronegative. Both conserved end residues are part of each CDR3. A D gene is named only where the DNA matches it firmly. Clone size is shown for a subset of rows, as once, few, many or a class of expanded clone.

abundance,v_gene,d_gene,j_gene,CDR3aa,CDR3nt
.,TRBV7-2,TRBD2,TRBJ2-7,CASSQGLAREQYF,TGTGCCAGCAGCCAGGGACTAGCGAGGGAGCAGTACTTC
few,TRBV9,.,TRBJ1-4,CASSVEGIGEKLFF,TGTGCCAGCAGCGTAGAGGGGATCGGTGAAAAACTGTTTTTT
.,TRBV6-6,TRBD1,TRBJ2-7,CASSPLGQGKDEQYF,TGTGCCAGCAGTCCGCTCGGACAGGGAAAAGACGAGCAGTACTTC
.,TRBV7-9,.,TRBJ2-1,CASSFNPPYNEQFF,TGTGCCAGCAGCTTTAATCCCCCCTACAATGAGCAGTTCTTC
.,TRBV6-4,TRBD2,TRBJ2-3,CASSDGTSGGADTQYF,TGTGCCAGCAGTGACGGGACTAGCGGGGGGGCAGATACGCAGTATTTT
.,TRBV5-1,.,TRBJ1-6,CASSYLPTGLDSPLHF,TGCGCCAGCAGCTACCTACCTACAGGATTGGATTCACCCCTCCACTTT
.,TRBV6-5,.,TRBJ1-1,CASSAGMGTEAFF,TGTGCCAGCAGTGCAGGGATGGGGACTGAAGCTTTCTTT
.,TRBV29-1,TRBD1,TRBJ1-2,CSVWTGPEYTF,TGCAGCGTTTGGACAGGGCCGGAATACACCTTC
few,TRBV30,TRBD2,TRBJ2-5,CAWRLAGGQETQYF,TGTGCCTGGAGACTAGCGGGGGGTCAAGAGACCCAGTACTTC
once,TRBV6-1,.,TRBJ1-2,CASSEGRGFGGYTF,TGTGCCAGCAGTGAAGGGCGGGGTTTCGGTGGCTACACCTTC
.,TRBV6-4,.,TRBJ2-6,CASSQTGPSGANVLTF,TGTGCCAGCAGCCAAACTGGGCCCTCTGGGGCCAACGTCCTGACTTTC
.,TRBV15,TRBD2,TRBJ2-7,CATSSGGSRSYEQYF,TGTGCCACCTCTAGTGGCGGGAGTAGGTCCTACGAGCAGTACTTC
.,TRBV29-1,TRBD1,TRBJ1-5,CSVLGTGRGGNQPQHF,TGCAGCGTTTTAGGGACAGGGCGCGGGGGCAATCAGCCCCAGCATTTT
.,TRBV29-1,.,TRBJ2-7,CSVALQDQSEQYF,TGCAGCGTTGCGCTACAGGACCAGAGCGAGCAGTACTTC
.,TRBV15,.,TRBJ1-1,CATSLTASGEAFF,TGTGCCACCAGTTTGACCGCCTCAGGGGAAGCTTTCTTT
once,TRBV21-1,.,TRBJ1-5,CASSKASTLQSNQPQHF,TGTGCCAGCAGCAAAGCCTCGACGTTACAGAGCAATCAGCCCCAGCATTTT
once,TRBV30,TRBD1,TRBJ2-5,CAFSQGAKTQYF,TGTGCCTTCTCACAGGGGGCAAAGACCCAGTACTTC
.,TRBV5-4,.,TRBJ2-7,CASSLSGGFSSYEQYF,TGTGCCAGCAGCTTGAGTGGGGGCTTTAGCTCCTACGAGCAGTACTTC
.,TRBV7-6,TRBD1,TRBJ2-2,CASSLTRQGEAIGELFF,TGTGCCAGCAGCCTCACCCGACAGGGAGAGGCTATCGGGGAGCTGTTTTTT
.,TRBV18,.,TRBJ1-3,CASSPTGQPGNTIYF,TGTGCCAGCTCACCCACAGGGCAACCTGGAAACACCATATATTTT
.,TRBV5-4,TRBD1,TRBJ2-4,CASSLRLQGASKNIQYF,TGTGCCAGCAGCTTGAGACTACAGGGGGCTTCCAAAAACATTCAGTACTTC
few,TRBV9,.,TRBJ2-3,CASSVSEDTQYF,TGTGCCAGCAGCGTAAGTGAGGATACGCAGTATTTT
once,TRBV2,.,TRBJ1-2,CASSYPGQRDYTF,TGTGCCAGCAGTTACCCGGGACAAAGGGACTACACCTTC
once,TRBV6-5,.,TRBJ1-3,CATRFAGGNTIYF,TGTGCCACCCGATTTGCGGGGGGAAACACCATATATTTT
.,TRBV29-1,.,TRBJ2-2,CSAEFHYPNTGELFF,TGCAGCGCCGAGTTTCACTACCCGAACACCGGGGAGCTGTTTTTT
few,TRBV6-6,TRBD2,TRBJ2-2,CASSPTSGMGGELFF,TGTGCCAGCTCCCCGACTAGCGGGATGGGCGGGGAGCTGTTTTTT
.,TRBV5-1,.,TRBJ2-1,CASSLDGAPAPTYNEQFF,TGCGCCAGCAGCTTGGATGGGGCTCCCGCCCCAACCTACAATGAGCAGTTCTTC
.,TRBV7-8,.,TRBJ2-7,CASSLFAMDEQYF,TGTGCCAGCAGCTTATTCGCGATGGACGAGCAGTACTTC
few,TRBV28,TRBD1,TRBJ2-7,CASSSQGAVYEQYF,TGTGCCAGCAGTAGCCAGGGGGCGGTCTACGAGCAGTACTTC
few,TRBV5-5,TRBD1,TRBJ2-6,CASTALLSGTGFSGANVLTF,TGTGCCAGCACCGCACTCTTATCCGGGACAGGTTTCTCTGGGGCCAACGTCCTGACTTTC
.,TRBV19,.,TRBJ1-5,CASRNRDYGQPQHF,TGTGCCAGTAGGAACAGGGACTACGGTCAGCCCCAGCATTTT
.,TRBV30,.,TRBJ2-2,CAWNLLTGSGELFF,TGTGCCTGGAACCTACTCACAGGGTCCGGGGAGCTGTTTTTT
.,TRBV11-2,TRBD2,TRBJ2-5,CASSLDPGGRETQYF,TGTGCCAGCAGCTTAGATCCGGGGGGGAGAGAGACCCAGTACTTC
.,TRBV12-5,.,TRBJ1-5,CASGSPVVPQHF,TGTGCTAGTGGCTCTCCGGTGGTTCCCCAGCATTTT
.,TRBV27,.,TRBJ2-7,CASSFRGSDSYEQYF,TGTGCCAGCAGTTTCAGGGGCTCTGACTCCTACGAGCAGTACTTC
.,TRBV10-3,.,TRBJ2-1,CAISPRDSDIHEQFF,TGTGCCATCAGTCCCCGGGACTCCGATATCCATGAGCAGTTCTTC
.,TRBV10-2,TRBD1,TRBJ2-7,CATMTGTGSYEQYF,TGCGCCACCATGACCGGGACAGGGTCCTACGAGCAGTACTTC
.,TRBV6-6,TRBD1,TRBJ1-1,CASSLRQGASTEAFF,TGTGCCAGCAGTCTCAGACAGGGGGCCTCCACTGAAGCTTTCTTT
.,TRBV6-1,TRBD1,TRBJ2-1,CASSGRRGRANEQFF,TGTGCCAGCAGTGGTCGCAGGGGGCGCGCCAATGAGCAGTTCTTC
.,TRBV6-5,.,TRBJ1-2,CASQPDRTYGYTF,TGTGCCAGCCAACCCGACAGGACATATGGCTACACCTTC
.,TRBV7-2,.,TRBJ1-6,CASSQQAPGDSPLHF,TGTGCCAGCAGCCAACAAGCCCCGGGTGATTCACCCCTCCACTTT
.,TRBV29-1,TRBD1,TRBJ1-2,CSVVLQGAGGYTF,TGCAGCGTTGTTTTACAGGGGGCGGGTGGCTACACCTTC
.,TRBV7-2,TRBD2,TRBJ2-1,CASSLDVLAVF,TGTGCCAGCAGCTTAGATGTCCTAGCGGTCTTC